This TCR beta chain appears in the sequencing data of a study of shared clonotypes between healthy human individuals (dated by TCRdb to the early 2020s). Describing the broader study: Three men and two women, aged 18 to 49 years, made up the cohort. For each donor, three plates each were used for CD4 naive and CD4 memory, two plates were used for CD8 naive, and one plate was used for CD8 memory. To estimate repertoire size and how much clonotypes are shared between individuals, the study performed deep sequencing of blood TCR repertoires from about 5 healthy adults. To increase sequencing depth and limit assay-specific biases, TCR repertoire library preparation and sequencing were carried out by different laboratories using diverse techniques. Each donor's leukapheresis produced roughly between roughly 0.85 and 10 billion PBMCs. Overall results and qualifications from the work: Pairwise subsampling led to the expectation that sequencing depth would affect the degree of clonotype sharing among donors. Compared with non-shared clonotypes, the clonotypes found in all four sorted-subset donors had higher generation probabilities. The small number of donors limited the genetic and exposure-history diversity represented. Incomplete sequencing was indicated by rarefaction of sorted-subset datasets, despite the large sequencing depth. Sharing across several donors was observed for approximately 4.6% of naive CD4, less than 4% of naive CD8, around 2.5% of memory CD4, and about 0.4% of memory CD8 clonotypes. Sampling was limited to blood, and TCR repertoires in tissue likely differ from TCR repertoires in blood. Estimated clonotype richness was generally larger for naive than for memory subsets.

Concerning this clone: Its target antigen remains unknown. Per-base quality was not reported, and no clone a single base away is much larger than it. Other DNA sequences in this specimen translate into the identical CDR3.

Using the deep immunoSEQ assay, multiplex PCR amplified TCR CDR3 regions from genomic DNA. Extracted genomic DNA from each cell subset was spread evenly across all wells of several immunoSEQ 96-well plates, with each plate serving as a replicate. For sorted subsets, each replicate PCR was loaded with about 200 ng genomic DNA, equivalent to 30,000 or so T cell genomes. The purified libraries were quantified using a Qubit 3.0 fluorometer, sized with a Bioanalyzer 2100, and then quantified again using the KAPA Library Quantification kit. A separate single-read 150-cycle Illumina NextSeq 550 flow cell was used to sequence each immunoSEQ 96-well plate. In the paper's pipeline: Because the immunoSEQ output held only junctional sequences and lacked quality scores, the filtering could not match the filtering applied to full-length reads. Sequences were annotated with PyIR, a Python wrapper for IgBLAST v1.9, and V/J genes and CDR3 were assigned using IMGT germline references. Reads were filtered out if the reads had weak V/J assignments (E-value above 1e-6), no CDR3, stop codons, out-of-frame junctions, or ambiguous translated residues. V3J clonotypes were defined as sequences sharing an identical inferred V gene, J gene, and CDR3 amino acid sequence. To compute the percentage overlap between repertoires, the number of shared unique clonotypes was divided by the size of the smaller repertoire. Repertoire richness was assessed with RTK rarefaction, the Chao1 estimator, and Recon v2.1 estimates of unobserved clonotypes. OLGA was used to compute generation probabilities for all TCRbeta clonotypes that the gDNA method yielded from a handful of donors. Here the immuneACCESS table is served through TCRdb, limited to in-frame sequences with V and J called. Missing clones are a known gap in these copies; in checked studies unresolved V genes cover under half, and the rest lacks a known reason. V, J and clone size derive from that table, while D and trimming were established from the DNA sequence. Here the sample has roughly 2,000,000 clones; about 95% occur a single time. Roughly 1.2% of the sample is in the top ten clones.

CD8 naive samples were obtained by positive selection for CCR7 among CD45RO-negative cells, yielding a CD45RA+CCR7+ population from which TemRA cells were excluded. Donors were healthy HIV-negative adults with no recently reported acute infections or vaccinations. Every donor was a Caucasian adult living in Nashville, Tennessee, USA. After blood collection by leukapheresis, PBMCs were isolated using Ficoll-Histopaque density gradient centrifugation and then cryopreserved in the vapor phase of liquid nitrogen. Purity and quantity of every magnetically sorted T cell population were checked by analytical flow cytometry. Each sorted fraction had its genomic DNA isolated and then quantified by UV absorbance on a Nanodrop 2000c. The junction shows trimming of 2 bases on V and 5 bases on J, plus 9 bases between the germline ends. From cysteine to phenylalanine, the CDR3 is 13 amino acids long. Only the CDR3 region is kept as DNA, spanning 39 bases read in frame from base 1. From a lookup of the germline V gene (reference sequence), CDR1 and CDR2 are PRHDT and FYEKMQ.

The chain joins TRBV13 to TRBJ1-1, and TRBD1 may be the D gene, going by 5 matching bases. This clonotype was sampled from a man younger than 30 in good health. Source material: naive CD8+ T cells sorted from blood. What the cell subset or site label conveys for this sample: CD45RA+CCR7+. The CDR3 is CASSLQGATEAFF. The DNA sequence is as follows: TGTGCCAGCAGCTTACAAGGGGCTACTGAAGCTTTCTTT.